What follows describes a single TCR beta chain. The antigen is not known. The data originate from a study of cytomegalovirus exposure and HLA in healthy donors. Study information: Unique TCR beta sequences numbering some 120 million came from around 180 million T cells in an earlier analysis. General study results and limits: Analyzed later, association rates of TCRs varied across HLA loci, with DRB1 most and HLA-C fewest. Listed as cytomegalovirus-associated were 170 or so TCR beta chains.

The PCR employed 60 Vbeta primers together with 13 Jbeta primers. Clones were sequenced by immunoSEQ multiplex PCR, and TCRdb holds only the in-frame ones, with some missing. The sample yields some 130,000 clones, more than 65% seen once. V was clipped by 6 bases and J by 3 bases, with 12 bases between them. The germline CDR1 and CDR2 sequences are MNHNS and SASEGT. This CDR3 contains 14 residues. The receptor's source is an older woman in good health and CMV-seropositive. The V gene is TRBV6-1, the J gene TRBJ2-1, with D maybe TRBD2 (6 bases). Sequencing input: PBMCs. CDR3 sequence: CASRSIGSYNEQFF. CDR3 sequence (DNA): TGTGCCAGCAGGAGCATCGGGAGCTACAATGAGCAGTTCTTC.